This TCR beta chain was sequenced during a study of cytomegalovirus exposure and HLA in healthy donors. The PCR used 60 Vbeta and 13 Jbeta primers. Clones were sequenced by immunoSEQ multiplex PCR, and TCRdb holds only the in-frame ones, with some missing. This table has under 130,000 clones, 66% appearing once. Germline V gene lookup returns CDR1 MNHNS and CDR2 SASEGT. CDR3 length: 13 residues. With 2 bases removed from V and 6 bases from J, the gap between germline ends came to 10 bases. General study points: For most TCR sequences rarity was the rule, although some public TCRs occurred in many donors. Further analysis was carried out later, and it showed several of the most significant clusters appearing linked to common viral pathogens.

About this clone itself: Its antigen is not identified.

The chain uses TRBV6-1 and TRBJ1-1; possibly TRBD1 for D (5 bases). This TCR came from a woman aged 45-59 years in good health and CMV-seronegative. Sequencing input: PBMCs. CDR3 in amino acids: CASSEQGSAEAFF. The CDR3 coding sequence is TGTGCCAGCAGTGAACAGGGCTCAGCTGAAGCTTTCTTT.